The source of this T cell receptor (beta chain) is a study of control samples from healthy donors and cancer patients. TCRdb's copy holds only in-frame clones and misses some; the assay was immunoSEQ multiplex PCR. The sample consists of about 99,000 clones, about 89% of them appearing once. The specimen was PBMCs. The origin of this receptor is a man aged 55 to 70 with lung cancer.

The CDR3 is CASSDGSNQPQHF. DNA for the CDR3: TGTGCCAGCAGTGACGGTAGCAATCAGCCCCAGCATTTT. The chain is built from TRBV2 and TRBJ1-5; D gene unclear. CDR1 is SNHLY, CDR2 FYNNEI, per germline. The CDR3 spans 13 residues. Between the trimmed V and J ends, which lost 3 bases and 0 bases, there was a span of 3 bases.